These 22 T cell receptor beta chains were all obtained from the same sample, sequenced in a study of patients and donors after allogeneic stem cell transplantation. TCRdb redid the calling of the RT-PCR reads with MiXCR, one entry per CDR3 protein. The data hold a few hundred thousand distinct CDR3 sequences, with roughly 38% observed a single time. The specimen sequenced was blood, either unsorted or a sorted T cell fraction (not recorded which). The receptors were sampled from a human donor who was either an allogeneic HSCT recipient or a stem cell or donor lymphocyte infusion donor (not recorded which). It is not recorded whose cells these are; they may come from a transplant donor.

This clonotype was picked up a small number of times. The chain links TRBV5-1 to TRBJ2-3; no firm D call. V lost 4 bases and J lost 2, with 14 bases in between. Germline V gene lookup returns CDR1 SGHRS and CDR2 YFSETQ. This CDR3 region has 15 residues. CDR3 coding DNA: TGCGCCAGCAGCGTGGGCGAGATCCTCACAGATACGCAGTATTTT. Encoded protein: CASSVGEILTDTQYF.

The gene calls are TRBV28 and TRBJ1-6, with D possibly TRBD1 on 6 matching bases. V lost 8 bases, J lost 8 bases, and 19 bases lay in between. Germline loops: CDR1 MDHEN, CDR2 SYDVKM. CDR3 length: 15 residues. Here the CDR3 reads CASRITQGIHSPLHF. Here the CDR3 DNA reads TGTGCCAGCCGAATCACCCAGGGGATTCATTCACCCCTCCACTTT.

The chain is built from TRBV3-1 and TRBJ1-3, with D hard to call. V lost 1 base, J lost 4 bases, and 5 bases lay in between. CDR3 size: 13 residues. Germline CDR1 is LGHDT and CDR2 is YNNKEL (reference sequence). The CDR3 DNA follows: TGTGCCAGCAGCCAAGCACAGGGAAACACCATATATTTT. Protein sequence: CASSQAQGNTIYF.

This clonotype was detected only a few times. V gene TRBV10-3 combines with J gene TRBJ1-2; 7 bases are a match to TRBD1. The CDR3 totals 13 residues. Germline CDR1 is ENHRY and CDR2 is SYGVKD. V lost 5 bases to trimming and J lost 3 bases; unmatched junction nucleotides: 3. CDR3 nucleotide sequence: TGTGCCATCAGTCCCGGGACAGACTATGGCTACACCTTC. As protein: CAISPGTDYGYTF.

The V and J genes are TRBV5-1 and TRBJ1-2; 7 positions agree with TRBD1. This CDR3 has 13 amino acids. V trimming: 0 bases; J trimming: 8 bases; junction bases outside the gene matches: 4. Germline V lookup: CDR1 SGHRS, CDR2 YFSETQ. CDR3 sequence: CASSLGDSLGYTF. In DNA form, the CDR3 reads TGCGCCAGCAGCTTGGGGGACAGCTTGGGCTACACCTTC. Complete variable domain (other parts from reference TRBV5-1 and TRBJ1-2): KAGVTQTPRYLIKTRGQQVTLSCSPISGHRSVSWYQQTPGQGLQFLFEYFSETQRNKGNFPGRFSGRQFSNSRSEMNVSTLELGDSALYLCASSLGDSLGYTFGSGTRLTVV.

This sequence joins TRBV12-3 or TRBV12-4 and TRBJ2-3; tentatively, D is TRBD1 (6 bases). This CDR3 spans 16 amino acids. The V end lost 6 bases, the J end lost 1 base, and 17 bases lay between the germline ends. This CDR3 is CASSPQTGARTDTQYF. The CDR3 coding sequence is TGTGCCAGCAGCCCCCAGACAGGCGCCCGCACAGATACGCAGTATTTT.

The chain is built from TRBV6-1 and TRBJ2-2; D possibly corresponds to TRBD2 (6 bases). Trimming removed 5 bases from V and 1 base from J, with 14 bases in between. The CDR3 sequence is 16 residues long. Germline lookup yields CDR1 MNHNS and CDR2 SASEGT. This CDR3 reads CASSPRGAGNTGELFF. The CDR3 DNA reads as TGTGCCAGCAGTCCCCGTGGAGCGGGGAACACCGGGGAGCTGTTTTTT.

The chain joins TRBV30 to TRBJ1-6; TRBD1 might be the D (6 bases). The germline gives CDR1 GTSNPN, CDR2 SVGIG (reference sequence). Between the trimmed V and J ends, which lost 2 bases and 2 bases, there was a span of 7 bases. This CDR3 contains 14 residues. This CDR3 is CAWSNRAYNSPLHF. CDR3 in DNA: TGTGCCTGGAGTAACAGGGCCTATAATTCACCCCTCCACTTT.

This clonotype has more than one count but fewer than ten. This chain uses TRBV29-1 with TRBJ1-3; the D is unclear. Trimming removed 7 bases from V and 0 bases from J, with 13 bases in between. Germline V gene sequence: CDR1 SQVTM, CDR2 ANQGSEA. The CDR3 runs 14 residues. The CDR3 protein is CSAVDGLSGNTIYF. The CDR3, as DNA: TGCAGCGCCGTGGACGGCCTCTCTGGAAACACCATATATTTT.

This rearrangement joins TRBV12-3 or TRBV12-4 to TRBJ1-2, with TRBD1 matching over 11 bases. V gave up 7 bases and J gave up 8 bases; unmatched junction bases: 15. The CDR3 length is 16 residues. In DNA, the CDR3 is TGTGCCAGCACTACCCCGGGGACAGGGGGTTTTGGGGGCTACACCTTC. Translated, it gives CASTTPGTGGFGGYTF.

J is TRBJ2-6 and V is TRBV25-1; weak D call: TRBD1 (5 bases). The CDR3 loop spans 15 amino acids. CDR1 MGHDK and CDR2 SYGVNS come from the germline V gene. V shed 5 bases and J shed 4 bases, with 12 bases lying between them. CDR3 DNA: TGTGCCAGCAGTATGCAGGGTTCAGGGGCCAACGTCCTGACTTTC. This sequence encodes CASSMQGSGANVLTF.

There are a few counts of this clonotype. The V gene is TRBV10-3, the J gene TRBJ1-6, with 8 bases that match TRBD1. The CDR3 runs to 14 residues. Germline CDR1 ENHRY, CDR2 SYGVKD. With V trimmed by 10 bases and J by 6 bases, 8 bases remained unmatched. The CDR3 DNA sequence: TGTGCCACCTCCCGACAGGGGTCTAATTCACCCCTCCACTTT. Its translation: CATSRQGSNSPLHF.

At least ten counts were recorded for this clonotype. The V call is TRBV12-3 or TRBV12-4, the J call TRBJ1-1; 7 positions match TRBD1. CDR3 length: 14 amino acids. Losses at the gene ends were 5 bases for V and 3 bases for J; bases not matched to a gene: 6. In DNA form, the CDR3 reads TGTGCCAGCAGTCAATACAGGGGTTACACTGAAGCTTTCTTT. Translation: CASSQYRGYTEAFF.

In its sample, this clonotype was seen many times. The J gene is TRBJ1-5, the V gene TRBV7-2, with unresolved D. CDR3 length: 14 amino acids. The germline gives CDR1 SGHTA, CDR2 FQGNSA. Trimming pared 2 bases from V and 0 bases from J, leaving 5 bases between. This CDR3 is CASSLSFSNQPQHF. As DNA, the CDR3 is TGTGCCAGCAGCTTATCCTTTAGCAATCAGCCCCAGCATTTT.

The J gene is TRBJ2-3, the V gene TRBV7-3, with 7 positions matching TRBD1. Trimming at V came to 4 bases and at J to 3 bases, leaving 7 bases not matched to a gene. Germline CDR1 reads SGHTA; CDR2 reads FQGTGA. This CDR3 has 15 residues. CDR3 amino acids: CASSYTGAWTDTQYF. CDR3 coding DNA: TGTGCCAGCAGCTACACAGGGGCCTGGACAGATACGCAGTATTTT.

This clonotype was picked up a small number of times. This chain joins TRBV4-2 and TRBJ1-5; D is perhaps TRBD1 (5 bases). CDR1 LGHNA and CDR2 YNFKEQ come from the germline V gene. Trimming left V 1 base short and J 0 bases short, with 10 bases between. The CDR3 sequence is 16 residues long. The CDR3 DNA is TGTGCCAGCAGCCAAGTGGGCAGGGATAGCAATCAGCCCCAGCATTTT. Protein sequence: CASSQVGRDSNQPQHF.

The chain links TRBV12-3 or TRBV12-4 to TRBJ2-3, with D possibly TRBD2 on 7 matching bases. The V and J ends lost 3 bases and 2 bases respectively, with 12 bases between them. This CDR3 has 15 amino acids. The CDR3 coding sequence is TGTGCCAGCAGTTTCCCGCGGGGGCCCACAGATACGCAGTATTTT. Translation gives CASSFPRGPTDTQYF.

Only one count was recorded for this clonotype. This chain links TRBV6-5 with TRBJ1-1; D remains ambiguous. Germline V CDR1 and CDR2: MNHEY, SVGAGI. Trimming stripped 2 bases from V and 0 bases from J, with 4 bases between. This CDR3 region has 13 residues. CDR3 region: CASSYVMNTEAFF. CDR3 nucleotide sequence: TGTGCCAGCAGTTACGTAATGAACACTGAAGCTTTCTTT.

The chain is built from TRBV20-1 and TRBJ1-2, with D maybe TRBD1 (5 bases). Germline CDR1 is DFQATT and CDR2 is SNEGSKA (reference sequence). Trimming took 3 bases from V and 4 from J, leaving 18 bases between them. This CDR3 contains 15 residues. The CDR3 DNA follows: TGCAGTGCTAGCCATAGACAGCAATCTCCCTATGGCTACACCTTC. Translated: CSASHRQQSPYGYTF.

The gene calls are TRBV20-1 and TRBJ1-1; D is undetermined. CDR1 is DFQATT and CDR2 is SNEGSKA in the germline V gene (reference sequence). V lost 6 bases and J 1 base, leaving 9 bases between the germline ends. This CDR3 has 12 amino acids. The CDR3 region has the DNA TGCAGTGCCTCCCTTGAGAACACTGAAGCTTTCTTT. Its protein is CSASLENTEAFF.

The J gene is TRBJ1-5, the V gene TRBV7-8; TRBD1 aligns across 9 bases. The CDR3 sequence is 15 residues long. Germline-derived CDR1 and CDR2 are SGHVS and FQNEAQ. V shed 1 base and J 5 bases; nucleotides not matched to a gene: 3. CDR3 loop: CASSLVWTGDQPQHF. In DNA, the CDR3 is TGTGCCAGCAGCTTAGTATGGACAGGGGATCAGCCCCAGCATTTT.

The table lists this clonotype with a few counts. V gene TRBV28 combines with J gene TRBJ1-2; D not certain. This CDR3 contains 13 residues. With 3 bases removed from V and 4 bases from J, the gap between germline ends came to 9 bases. Germline-derived CDR1 and CDR2 are MDHEN and SYDVKM. CDR3 DNA sequence: TGTGCCAGCAGTTTGATGGGAAGCTATGGCTACACCTTC. Amino acids: CASSLMGSYGYTF.